Listed below are T cell receptor beta chains from one sample, sequenced in a study of T cell responses to AZD1222 COVID-19 vaccine. The data were produced by immunoSEQ multiplex PCR, yet TCRdb's version contains in-frame clones alone and is incomplete. The profile shows 150,000 to 200,000 clones, 85% to 90% of them singletons. Material: peripheral blood, obtained on day 0 of AZD1222 vaccination. Receptor source: an adult in good health. CDR3s include the opening cysteine and the closing phenylalanine or tryptophan. D genes are given only for firm matches.

V gene: TRBV5-1
J gene: TRBJ1-5
D gene: -
CDR3 protein: CASSPAGPNQPQHF
CDR3 DNA: TGCGCCAGCAGCCCTGCGGGCCCAAATCAGCCCCAGCATTTT

V gene: TRBV5-1
J gene: TRBJ2-2
D gene: TRBD1
CDR3 protein: CASSWAGGNTGELFF
CDR3 DNA: TGCGCCAGCAGCTGGGCAGGGGGTAACACCGGGGAGCTGTTTTTT

V gene: TRBV6-5
J gene: TRBJ1-2
D gene: TRBD1
CDR3 protein: CASRTGDNYGYTF
CDR3 DNA: TGTGCCAGCAGGACAGGGGATAACTATGGCTACACCTTC

V gene: TRBV3-1/TRBV3-2
J gene: TRBJ2-7
D gene: TRBD1
CDR3 protein: CASSNLATGVTYEQYF
CDR3 DNA: TGTGCCAGCAGCAACCTCGCGACAGGGGTAACCTACGAGCAGTACTTC

V gene: TRBV11-2
J gene: TRBJ2-5
D gene: -
CDR3 protein: CASSFIGETQYF
CDR3 DNA: TGTGCCAGCAGCTTTATTGGGGAGACCCAGTACTTC

V gene: TRBV27
J gene: TRBJ2-7
D gene: -
CDR3 protein: CASSERLGGYEQYF
CDR3 DNA: TGTGCCAGCAGTGAACGCCTAGGGGGCTACGAGCAGTACTTC

V gene: TRBV18
J gene: TRBJ1-3
D gene: -
CDR3 protein: CASSPPGAGNTIYF
CDR3 DNA: TGTGCCAGCTCACCACCTGGGGCTGGAAACACCATATATTTT

V gene: TRBV19
J gene: TRBJ2-5
D gene: -
CDR3 protein: CASSERARETQYF
CDR3 DNA: TGTGCCAGTAGTGAGCGGGCGAGAGAGACCCAGTACTTC

V gene: TRBV4-1
J gene: TRBJ2-1
D gene: -
CDR3 protein: CASRLYPADGWYEQFF
CDR3 DNA: TGCGCCAGCAGGCTCTACCCGGCCGACGGGTGGTATGAGCAGTTCTTC

V gene: TRBV5-1
J gene: TRBJ2-5
D gene: TRBD1
CDR3 protein: CASSLYRGHQETQYF
CDR3 DNA: TGCGCCAGCAGCTTGTACAGGGGCCACCAAGAGACCCAGTACTTC

V gene: TRBV10-1
J gene: TRBJ2-2
D gene: TRBD2
CDR3 protein: CASSAAGGGTGELFF
CDR3 DNA: TGCGCCAGCAGCGCAGCCGGGGGGGGCACCGGGGAGCTGTTTTTT